This T cell receptor beta chain came from a study of CD8 T cells in ankylosing spondylitis. From germline, CDR1 is SGHRS and CDR2 YFSETQ. The CDR3 is made up of 15 amino acids. This clonotype showed up many times. The junction and the germline gene differ at one end; a read error may be behind it. Libraries for TCR beta were made by quantitative 5'-RACE with molecular barcodes. MiXCR, run by TCRdb on the 5' RACE reads, gives a single entry per CDR3 protein. Among approximately 300,000 distinct CDR3 sequences, over 15% were seen once, and the ten largest hold under 8.5%. The V gene is TRBV5-1, the J gene TRBJ2-1; 9 bases line up with TRBD2. This sequence was found in a male donor with ankylosing spondylitis or in good health (not recorded which). The material sequenced was blood, either unsorted or a sorted T cell fraction (not recorded which). CDR3 sequence reads: CASSLGLAGYNEQFF. CDR3 sequence (DNA): TGTGCCAGCAGTTTAGGTCTAGCGGGGTACAATGAGCAGTTCTTC.